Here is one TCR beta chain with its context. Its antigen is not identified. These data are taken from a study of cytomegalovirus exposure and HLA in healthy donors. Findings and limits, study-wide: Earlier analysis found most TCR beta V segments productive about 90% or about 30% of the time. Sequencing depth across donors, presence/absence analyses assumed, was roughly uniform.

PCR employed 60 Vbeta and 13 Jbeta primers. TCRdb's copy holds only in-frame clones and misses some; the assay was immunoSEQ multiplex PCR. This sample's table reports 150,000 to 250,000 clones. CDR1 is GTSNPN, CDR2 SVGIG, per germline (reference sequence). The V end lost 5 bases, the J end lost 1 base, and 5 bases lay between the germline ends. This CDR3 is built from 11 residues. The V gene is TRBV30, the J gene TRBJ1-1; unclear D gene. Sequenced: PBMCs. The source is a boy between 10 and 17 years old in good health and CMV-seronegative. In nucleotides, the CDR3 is TGTGCCTGGTATTGGAACACTGAAGCTTTCTTT. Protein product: CAWYWNTEAFF.